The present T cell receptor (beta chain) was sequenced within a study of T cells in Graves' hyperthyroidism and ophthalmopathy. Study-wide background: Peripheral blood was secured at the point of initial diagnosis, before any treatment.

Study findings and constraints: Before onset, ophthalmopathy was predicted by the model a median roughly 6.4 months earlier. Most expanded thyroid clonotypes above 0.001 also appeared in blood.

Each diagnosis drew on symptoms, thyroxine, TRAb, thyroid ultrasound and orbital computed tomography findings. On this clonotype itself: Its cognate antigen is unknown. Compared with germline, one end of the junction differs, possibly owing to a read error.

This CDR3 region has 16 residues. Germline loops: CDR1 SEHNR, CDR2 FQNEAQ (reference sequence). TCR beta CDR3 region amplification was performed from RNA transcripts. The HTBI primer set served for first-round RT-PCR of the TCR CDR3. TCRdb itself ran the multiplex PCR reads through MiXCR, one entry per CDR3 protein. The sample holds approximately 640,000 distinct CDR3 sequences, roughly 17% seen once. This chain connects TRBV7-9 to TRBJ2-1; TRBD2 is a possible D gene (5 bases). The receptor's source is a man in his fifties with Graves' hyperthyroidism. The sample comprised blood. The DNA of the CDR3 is TGTGCCAGTAGCTTAATGTCTAGCAGGACGGGCGATGAGCAGTTCTTC. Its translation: CASSLMSSRTGDEQFF.